Listed below are T cell receptor beta chains from one sample, sequenced in a study of shared clonotypes between healthy human individuals. Repertoires were generated with immunoSEQ multiplex PCR, while TCRdb's copy carries only in-frame clones and drops some. The sample lists approximately 980,000 clones, around three quarters seen once, with nearly 1.5% in the top ten. The sequenced sample consisted of memory CD4+ T cells sorted from blood. Receptor source: a man aged 18 to 29 in good health. Each CDR3 is given with its conserved first and last residue. The D gene is left open where the match is weak. Expanded clones get a size class; other rows say once, few or many, or leave the size out.

D,size,V,J,DNA,CDR3
TRBD1,once,TRBV6-5,TRBJ2-7,TGTGCCAGCAGTTACTCGACAGGGGGGGGCTCCTACGAGCAGTACTTC,CASSYSTGGGSYEQYF
TRBD2,once,TRBV9,TRBJ2-1,TGTGCCAGCAGCGGAACTAGCGGGGCCTACAATGAGCAGTTCTTC,CASSGTSGAYNEQFF
-,-,TRBV6-6,TRBJ2-1,TGTGCCAGCAGTTACTCTCGCGGGGGCCTTTACAATGAGCAGTTCTTC,CASSYSRGGLYNEQFF
TRBD1,once,TRBV11-2,TRBJ2-5,TGTGCCAGCAGCTCGGCGGGACAGGGGGGTGGGGAGACCCAGTACTTC,CASSSAGQGGGETQYF
TRBD1,-,TRBV18,TRBJ2-1,TGTGCCAGCTCACCTCCCGGGACAGGGGGTTTTGAGCAGTTCTTC,CASSPPGTGGFEQFF
-,-,TRBV2,TRBJ2-2,TGTGCCAGCGAGTATAGGGTCACCGGGGAGCTGTTTTTT,CASEYRVTGELFF
-,-,TRBV6-1,TRBJ2-2,TGTGCCAGCAGTGGAACTTACGGGAACACCGGGGAGCTGTTTTTT,CASSGTYGNTGELFF
TRBD2,-,TRBV30,TRBJ2-5,TGTGCCTGGCGGTTCACTAGCGTAGAGACCCAGTACTTC,CAWRFTSVETQYF
-,-,TRBV6-5,TRBJ1-6,TGTGCCAGCAGTTACGGCAAGCCGAATTCACCCCTCCACTTT,CASSYGKPNSPLHF
TRBD2,-,TRBV18,TRBJ2-7,TGTGCCAGCTCAACGGGACTAGCGGGGGAACAGCAGTACTTC,CASSTGLAGEQQYF
-,-,TRBV5-1,TRBJ2-3,TGCGCCAGCAGCTTGGCCCGGTTCGGTTTCACAGATACGCAGTATTTT,CASSLARFGFTDTQYF
-,-,TRBV11-2,TRBJ1-2,TGTGCCAGCAGCCTCGGGGGAGACTATGGCTACACCTTC,CASSLGGDYGYTF
TRBD1,few,TRBV6-6,TRBJ1-3,TGTGCCAGCAGTGTACAGGGGGCTGGAAACACCATATATTTT,CASSVQGAGNTIYF
-,-,TRBV28,TRBJ2-5,TGTGCCAGCAGTTTGCCCGGTTCTCTCGGCGAGACCCAGTACTTC,CASSLPGSLGETQYF
TRBD1,-,TRBV5-1,TRBJ1-2,TGCGCCAGCAGCTTCGGACAGGCTTCTAACTATGGCTACACCTTC,CASSFGQASNYGYTF
-,-,TRBV5-6,TRBJ2-7,TGTGCCAGCAGCTCTTCGGGGGAGCAGTACTTC,CASSSSGEQYF
-,-,TRBV12-2,TRBJ2-7,TGTGCAAGTCGTCAGGACGTCGTTAAGCGCTTC,CASRQDVVKRF
TRBD1,-,TRBV2,TRBJ2-5,TGTGCCAGCAGGGTCGCGGACAGGGGGCTCGGGACCCAGTACTTC,CASRVADRGLGTQYF
-,-,TRBV18,TRBJ2-2,TGTGCCAGCTCACCAGTAACTACGAACACCGGGGAGCTGTTTTTT,CASSPVTTNTGELFF
TRBD1,-,TRBV7-9,TRBJ2-1,TGTGCCAGCAGCCGCAAGGGGGCCGTAAAGGAGAATGAGCAGTTCTTC,CASSRKGAVKENEQFF
TRBD2,-,TRBV27,TRBJ2-2,TGTGCCAGCAGTGGGGGACTAGCGGAGATCCCCACCGGGGAGCTGTTTTTT,CASSGGLAEIPTGELFF
-,once,TRBV5-1,TRBJ2-1,TGCGCCAGCAGCCTCCGGACTAACAACAATGAGCAGTTCTTC,CASSLRTNNNEQFF
-,-,TRBV5-6,TRBJ2-5,TGTGCCAGCAGCTGGATGGGGTCGCGGCAAGAGACCCAGTACTTC,CASSWMGSRQETQYF
-,few,TRBV6-1,TRBJ2-5,TGTGCCAGCAGTCTCCAGCCGCAGGGGAGGGAGACCCAGTACTTC,CASSLQPQGRETQYF
-,-,TRBV28,TRBJ1-1,TGTGCCAGCAGTTTAGAGAAGGGGTTGAACACTGAAGCTTTCTTT,CASSLEKGLNTEAFF
TRBD1,-,TRBV27,TRBJ1-4,TGTGCCAGCAGTAGACAGGGGGCGGGGGAAAAACTGTTTTTT,CASSRQGAGEKLFF